A selection of T cell receptor beta chains follows, all from one sample in a study of sequential checkpoint blockade in melanoma. Sequencing used immunoSEQ multiplex PCR; TCRdb keeps in-frame clones, though not all of them. The repertoire includes around 13,000 clones, under 80% of them detected once, and 25% sits in the top ten. This specimen was CD8+ T cells sorted from blood (inferred from file names), taken from a patient given nivolumab and ipilimumab in sequence. These receptors all come from a human donor with melanoma. CDR3s include the opening cysteine and the closing phenylalanine or tryptophan. Fields, in order: clone size, J gene, D gene, V gene, CDR3 protein, CDR3 DNA. The D gene is left open where the match is weak. Not all rows give a size; the values are once, few, many and, for expanded clones, a class.

NA TRBJ2-7 TRBD2 TRBV4-1 CASGRAAGGPYEQYF TGCGCCAGCGGGAGAGCAGCGGGGGGCCCCTACGAGCAGTACTTC
NA TRBJ1-1 NA TRBV6-6 CASRGLGNTEAFF TGTGCCAGCAGAGGTCTAGGGAACACTGAAGCTTTCTTT
many TRBJ1-2 TRBD1 TRBV9 CASSIGGQAYGYTF TGTGCCAGCAGTATAGGGGGACAGGCCTATGGCTACACCTTC
NA TRBJ2-7 TRBD1 TRBV7-6 CASSSTGTGSYEQYF TGTGCCAGCAGCTCCACCGGGACAGGATCCTACGAGCAGTACTTC
NA TRBJ2-5 NA TRBV5-6 CASSSAGGLETQYF TGTGCCAGCAGCTCCGCCGGGGGGCTTGAGACCCAGTACTTC
NA TRBJ2-1 NA TRBV9 CASSVGDSYNEQFF TGTGCCAGCAGCGTAGGCGACTCCTACAATGAGCAGTTCTTC
NA TRBJ1-4 TRBD1 TRBV6-5 CASTDRGQGEEKLFF TGTGCCAGCACCGATAGGGGACAGGGGGAAGAAAAACTGTTTTTT
NA TRBJ1-2 NA TRBV6-6 CASSRRQEINYGYTF TGTGCCAGCAGTCGCCGACAGGAGATAAACTATGGCTACACCTTC
NA TRBJ2-7 TRBD2 TRBV10-3 CAISSGLAGGYEQYF TGTGCCATCAGTTCTGGACTAGCGGGAGGATACGAGCAGTACTTC
NA TRBJ2-1 NA TRBV6-6 CASSYSYFIAYNEQFF TGTGCCAGCAGTTACTCCTATTTCATCGCCTACAATGAGCAGTTCTTC
NA TRBJ2-1 TRBD2 TRBV7-2 CASSISGSAYNEQFF TGTGCCAGCAGCATCAGCGGGAGCGCCTACAATGAGCAGTTCTTC
NA TRBJ1-6 NA TRBV4-1 CASSQGRARYAPLHF TGCGCCAGCAGCCAAGGCAGGGCGAGATATGCACCCCTCCACTTT
NA TRBJ2-3 NA TRBV9 CASSANTDTQYF TGTGCCAGCAGCGCCAACACAGATACGCAGTATTTT
NA TRBJ1-5 NA TRBV7-9 CASSLEGGQPQHF TGTGCCAGCAGCTTGGAGGGAGGTCAGCCCCAGCATTTT
NA TRBJ1-1 NA TRBV11-3 CASSSQEFGTEAFF TGTGCCAGCAGCTCACAGGAATTCGGCACTGAAGCTTTCTTT
few TRBJ1-1 NA TRBV7-9 CASSLGDSTEAFF TGTGCCAGCAGCTTGGGGGACTCCACTGAAGCTTTCTTT
NA TRBJ1-3 NA TRBV10-3 CAIKEIGFGNTIYF TGTGCCATCAAGGAGATCGGGTTTGGAAACACCATATATTTT
NA TRBJ1-5 NA TRBV4-1 CASSPSAGGNQPQHF TGCGCCAGCAGCCCCTCGGCAGGTGGCAATCAGCCCCAGCATTTT
NA TRBJ1-2 NA TRBV5-4 CASSFLENYGYTF TGTGCCAGCAGCTTCCTGGAGAACTATGGCTACACCTTC
few TRBJ2-3 TRBD2 TRBV6-5 CASSLYGGGDTQYF TGTGCCAGCAGTCTCTACGGGGGGGGAGATACGCAGTATTTT
NA TRBJ1-2 NA TRBV25-1 CASSEYTANYGYTF TGTGCCAGCAGTGAATATACAGCTAACTATGGCTACACCTTC
few TRBJ2-1 TRBD1 TRBV4-1 CASSPDRGRNEQFF TGCGCCAGCAGCCCCGACAGGGGGCGAAATGAGCAGTTCTTC
NA TRBJ1-1 NA TRBV19 CASSEVTIVTEAFF TGTGCCAGTAGTGAGGTGACGATAGTCACTGAAGCTTTCTTT
NA TRBJ1-5 NA TRBV7-8 CASSSEKQPQHF TGTGCCAGCAGCTCGGAGAAACAGCCCCAGCATTTT
NA TRBJ1-2 TRBD1 TRBV7-8 CASSLGQGHGYTF TGTGCCAGCAGCCTTGGACAGGGACATGGCTACACCTTC
NA TRBJ1-2 NA TRBV5-5 CASSPGKGNYGYTF TGTGCCAGCAGCCCGGGGAAGGGCAACTATGGCTACACCTTC
NA TRBJ1-3 NA TRBV6-5 CASSPGASADTIYF TGTGCCAGCAGCCCTGGGGCCTCCGCGGACACCATATATTTT
NA TRBJ1-5 NA TRBV7-6 CASSLGGGQPQHF TGTGCCAGCAGCTTAGGGGGGGGGCAGCCCCAGCATTTT
NA TRBJ2-3 TRBD2 TRBV11-2 CASSYTSGGTDTQYF TGTGCCAGCAGTTATACTAGCGGGGGCACAGATACGCAGTATTTT
NA TRBJ1-2 NA TRBV14 CASSHKNGEFDGYTF TGTGCCAGCAGCCATAAAAACGGGGAGTTCGATGGCTACACCTTC
few TRBJ2-4 NA TRBV5-4 CASSSTQNIQYF TGTGCCAGCAGCTCGACTCAAAACATTCAGTACTTC
NA TRBJ1-6 NA TRBV5-1 CASSLGAQSPLHF TGCGCCAGCAGCTTGGGGGCTCAGTCACCCCTCCACTTT
NA TRBJ1-1 TRBD1 TRBV27 CASSYRGGKLAFF TGTGCCAGCAGCTATAGAGGGGGCAAGTTAGCTTTCTTT
NA TRBJ2-5 TRBD2 TRBV9 CASSVAPTSGGEETQYF TGTGCCAGCAGCGTAGCTCCGACTAGCGGGGGCGAAGAGACCCAGTACTTC
NA TRBJ2-2 TRBD1 TRBV9 CASRATGSGVGELFF TGTGCCAGCAGGGCGACAGGGTCGGGTGTCGGGGAGCTGTTTTTT
NA TRBJ1-2 NA TRBV7-9 CASSLKESNYGYTF TGTGCCAGCAGCCTCAAAGAGTCTAACTATGGCTACACCTTC
NA TRBJ1-4 NA TRBV7-2 CASSSSGHTNEKLFF TGTGCCAGCAGCTCATCAGGGCACACTAATGAAAAACTGTTTTTT
NA TRBJ1-5 TRBD1 TRBV19 CASSWTGPNQPQHF TGTGCCAGTAGTTGGACAGGTCCTAATCAGCCCCAGCATTTT
large TRBJ2-3 NA TRBV19 CASSIEGHSTDTQYF TGTGCCAGTAGTATAGAGGGACACAGCACAGATACGCAGTATTTT
NA TRBJ2-3 TRBD2 TRBV6-5 CASSWDYTDTQYF TGTGCCAGCAGTTGGGACTACACAGATACGCAGTATTTT
NA TRBJ2-1 NA TRBV9 CASSPEMGTSYNEQFF TGTGCCAGCAGCCCCGAGATGGGGACATCCTACAATGAGCAGTTCTTC
NA TRBJ2-1 NA TRBV7-2 CASSDGGPEQFF TGTGCCAGCAGCGACGGGGGGCCGGAACAGTTCTTC
NA TRBJ2-1 TRBD1 TRBV19 CASSIRGTGYPRNEQFF TGTGCCAGTAGTATAAGGGGGACAGGTTATCCCCGCAATGAGCAGTTCTTC
NA TRBJ1-6 NA TRBV30 CAWNSIETENSPLHF TGTGCCTGGAACTCGATAGAGACAGAAAATTCACCCCTCCACTTT